This T cell receptor (beta chain) came from a study of T cells in Graves' hyperthyroidism and ophthalmopathy. Regions amplified from RNA transcripts were the TCR beta CDR3 regions. HTBI primers drove first-round RT-PCR of the TCR CDR3. A single record per CDR3 protein comes from TCRdb applying MiXCR to the multiplex PCR reads. This repertoire shows 600,000 or so distinct CDR3 sequences, approximately 15% found once; its top ten account for approximately 6.4%. The CDR3 has 14 residues. V lost 7 bases and J 0 bases, leaving 12 bases between the germline ends. This clonotype was seen at least ten times. This TCR was recovered from a woman between 18 and 29 years old with Graves' ophthalmopathy. What was sequenced was blood. J is TRBJ1-1 and V is TRBV12-3 or TRBV12-4; tentative D call: TRBD1 (6 bases). Here the CDR3 reads CASTLGGLNTEAFF. The DNA of the CDR3 is TGTGCCAGCACCCTAGGGGGATTGAACACTGAAGCTTTCTTT.